This T cell receptor (beta chain) was sequenced for a study of response to subunit inactivated influenza vaccine. TCRdb reprocessed the RT-PCR reads with MiXCR, giving one entry per CDR3 protein. The table includes 150,000 to 200,000 distinct CDR3 sequences, about 9.3% detected once. Study results and limitations: The study's authors posited that every seasonal influenza vaccination enlists few new T cells.

The CDR3 extends over 14 amino acids. Germline CDR1 and CDR2: LGHNA and YSLEER. V shed 7 bases, J shed 6 bases, and the junction held 9 bases outside the gene matches. About this clonotype itself: Its target is not known.

V is TRBV4-3 and J is TRBJ2-1, with 7 bases lining up with TRBD1. The starting material was non-naive T cells sorted from PBMCs, obtained on the day of vaccination. The clonotype was recovered from a man aged 50-60 years who received an inactivated influenza vaccine. The CDR3 loop reads CASTTLQGSNEQFF. The CDR3 coding sequence is TGCGCCAGCACCACCTTACAGGGGAGCAATGAGCAGTTCTTC.